The rows below give T cell receptor beta chains drawn from one sample of a study of T cell changes during pregnancy in multiple sclerosis. Profiling relied on immunoSEQ multiplex PCR, and the TCRdb table lists in-frame clones only, not all of them. The sample has tens of thousands of clones, approximately 85% seen once; the top ten hold approximately 1.8%. The sequences come from peripheral blood, collected in the first trimester of pregnancy. The receptors were sampled from a female donor with multiple sclerosis, enrolled in a pregnancy study. Each CDR3 is given with its conserved first and last residue. Each record gives: J gene, clone size, D gene, V gene, CDR3 DNA, CDR3 protein. D genes are given only for firm matches. The size entry is marked missing in some rows and otherwise reads once, few, many or a size class.

J: TRBJ2-6; size: once; D: TRBD1; V: TRBV7-2; DNA: TGTGCCAGCAGTTTGTCCGGGACAGGGGGCACTGGGGCCAACGTCCTGACTTTC; CDR3: CASSLSGTGGTGANVLTF
J: TRBJ2-3; size: NA; D: NA; V: TRBV19; DNA: TGTGCCAGTAGTAGTGCCAGGGCTGCAGATACGCAGTATTTT; CDR3: CASSSARAADTQYF
J: TRBJ2-1; size: once; D: TRBD1; V: TRBV25-1; DNA: TGTGCCAGCGGTCAGGACAGGGCCTACAATGAGCAGTTCTTC; CDR3: CASGQDRAYNEQFF
J: TRBJ2-3; size: once; D: TRBD2; V: TRBV29-1; DNA: TGCAGCGTAGTAGCGGGAGGAACAGATACGCAGTATTTT; CDR3: CSVVAGGTDTQYF
J: TRBJ2-7; size: NA; D: TRBD1; V: TRBV6-6; DNA: TGTGCCAGCAGTGGGGGACAGATATACGAGCAGTACTTC; CDR3: CASSGGQIYEQYF
J: TRBJ2-5; size: NA; D: TRBD2; V: TRBV6-1; DNA: TGTGCCAGCAGTGGACTCGTCCTAGCGGGAGGCCCCCAAGAGACCCAGTACTTC; CDR3: CASSGLVLAGGPQETQYF
J: TRBJ1-2; size: NA; D: TRBD1; V: TRBV6-1; DNA: TGTGCCAGCGGACACAGGGGGGTAAACTATGGCTACACCTTC; CDR3: CASGHRGVNYGYTF
J: TRBJ2-1; size: NA; D: TRBD2; V: TRBV10-2; DNA: TGCGCCAGCAGTGATAATAGCGGGAGTAATCCCAATGAGCAGTTCTTC; CDR3: CASSDNSGSNPNEQFF
J: TRBJ1-1; size: once; D: TRBD1; V: TRBV2; DNA: TGTGCCAGCAGTGTTGCCATACAGGGGCTTTACACTGAAGCTTTCTTT; CDR3: CASSVAIQGLYTEAFF
J: TRBJ2-1; size: NA; D: TRBD2; V: TRBV7-9; DNA: TGTGCCAGCAGCTTATGGGTAGCGGGAGGGATTTCCTACAATGAGCAGTTCTTC; CDR3: CASSLWVAGGISYNEQFF
J: TRBJ2-7; size: NA; D: TRBD1; V: TRBV7-2; DNA: TGTGCCAGCAGCTTTACGACAGGGGAAAGTTACGAGCAGTACTTC; CDR3: CASSFTTGESYEQYF
J: TRBJ2-6; size: NA; D: TRBD1; V: TRBV28; DNA: TGTGCCAGCAGTTTAGGGACAGGGGGGGCCAACGTCCTGACTTTC; CDR3: CASSLGTGGANVLTF
J: TRBJ2-1; size: NA; D: TRBD2; V: TRBV5-5; DNA: TGTGCCAGCAGCTCAGGGACTAGTTCAGATGAGCAGTTCTTC; CDR3: CASSSGTSSDEQFF
J: TRBJ1-2; size: NA; D: NA; V: TRBV5-1; DNA: TGCGCCAGCAGCTTGGGCGGGGTGGTTTATGGCTACACCTTC; CDR3: CASSLGGVVYGYTF
J: TRBJ1-1; size: NA; D: NA; V: TRBV5-1; DNA: TGCGCCAGCAGCTTCGCTGACAGTATGAACACTGAAGCTTTCTTT; CDR3: CASSFADSMNTEAFF
J: TRBJ2-1; size: once; D: TRBD2; V: TRBV29-1; DNA: TGCAGCGTTGTGACTAGCGGGACTGACAATGAGCAGTTCTTC; CDR3: CSVVTSGTDNEQFF
J: TRBJ1-4; size: NA; D: TRBD1; V: TRBV28; DNA: TGTGCCAGCAGCCAACAGGGGGTTGGTGAAAAACTGTTTTTT; CDR3: CASSQQGVGEKLFF
J: TRBJ2-5; size: NA; D: NA; V: TRBV19; DNA: TGTGCCAGTAGTAGGGGAGAACAAGAGACCCAGTACTTC; CDR3: CASSRGEQETQYF
J: TRBJ2-3; size: NA; D: TRBD2; V: TRBV5-1; DNA: TGCGCCAGCAGCACCGGGACTAGCGGGAGGGCAGGTTCAGATACGCAGTATTTT; CDR3: CASSTGTSGRAGSDTQYF
J: TRBJ2-7; size: NA; D: TRBD2; V: TRBV5-1; DNA: TGCGCCAGCCGTCTAGCGGGAGGGCCCGACGAGCAGTACTTC; CDR3: CASRLAGGPDEQYF
J: TRBJ1-1; size: NA; D: NA; V: TRBV7-7; DNA: TGTGCCAGCAGCTTATCCGGACAGAACACTGAAGCTTTCTTT; CDR3: CASSLSGQNTEAFF
J: TRBJ1-5; size: NA; D: TRBD1; V: TRBV28; DNA: TGTGCCAGCAGTGGGGACAGCCCTAGTAGCAATCAGCCCCAGCATTTT; CDR3: CASSGDSPSSNQPQHF
J: TRBJ2-7; size: few; D: TRBD1; V: TRBV18; DNA: TGTGCCAGCTCACCTGGGGGACAGGGTACCTACGAGCAGTACTTC; CDR3: CASSPGGQGTYEQYF
J: TRBJ1-3; size: NA; D: NA; V: TRBV1; DNA: TGCACCAGCAGCCAAGGACAAGAAACTCTGTCACCAGGAAACACCATATATTTT; CDR3: CTSSQGQETLSPGNTIYF